These 8 T cell receptor beta chains were sequenced from one sample in a study of blood T cell repertoires in COVID-19. Assay: immunoSEQ multiplex PCR; the TCRdb copy retains only in-frame clones and omits some. The sample records some 490,000 clones, 70% to 90% being singletons. The material sequenced was peripheral blood. The receptors were gathered from a human donor in a cohort sampled during active COVID-19.

J is TRBJ2-3 and V is TRBV4-3; D may be TRBD2 (6 bases). Germline lookup yields CDR1 LGHNA and CDR2 YSLEER. The V and J ends lost 0 bases and 3 bases respectively, with 7 bases between them. The CDR3 contains 14 residues. The CDR3 DNA follows: TGCGCCAGCAGCCAAGATCGGGGGACAGATACGCAGTATTTT. Protein sequence: CASSQDRGTDTQYF.

The V and J genes are TRBV5-4 and TRBJ2-3; 11 bases are a match to TRBD2. CDR3 size: 16 residues. CDR1 and CDR2 from the germline V gene are SGHNT and YYREEE (reference sequence). The V gene end was trimmed by 4 bases and the J gene end by 5 bases; junction bases not matched to a gene: 9. CDR3 in amino acids: CASSTRLAGTVDTQYF. The CDR3 nucleotides are TGTGCCAGCAGCACCCGACTAGCGGGAACAGTAGATACGCAGTATTTT.

The chain joins TRBV5-1 to TRBJ1-2; no reliable D call. The CDR3 spans 15 residues. Trimming took off 1 base at V and 0 bases at J, with 10 bases between the two ends. Germline values: CDR1 SGHRS, CDR2 YFSETQ. The CDR3 region has the DNA TGCGCCAGCAGCTTGTCCGCGGGGACTAACTATGGCTACACCTTC. This encodes CASSLSAGTNYGYTF.

This clone was counted many times. The J gene is TRBJ2-1, the V gene TRBV6-2 or TRBV6-3; no definite D call. CDR3 length: 12 amino acids. The V gene's germline CDR1 is MNHEY and CDR2 SVGEGT. Trimming stripped 4 bases from V and 7 bases from J, with 8 bases between. The CDR3 loop reads CASSSYLNEQFF. The CDR3, as DNA: TGTGCCAGCAGTTCCTACCTTAATGAGCAGTTCTTC.

This clone has a single count. The J gene is TRBJ1-1, the V gene TRBV3-1 (or the pseudogene TRBV3-2); the D is unclear. The V end lost 0 bases, the J end lost 5 bases, and 10 bases lay between the germline ends. Germline V gene sequence: CDR1 LGHDT, CDR2 YNNKEL (reference sequence). CDR3 length: 14 amino acids. The CDR3 spells CASSQERSRTEAFF. CDR3 in DNA: TGTGCCAGCAGCCAAGAGAGGTCGAGGACTGAAGCTTTCTTT.

For this clone: The sample holds other DNA sequences that translate to the same CDR3. Here the CDR3 reads CASSGTSGSYEQYF. The CDR3 DNA is TGCGCCAGCAGCGGGACTAGCGGGAGCTACGAGCAGTACTTC. The chain recombines TRBV5-1 with TRBJ2-7, with 14 bases that match TRBD2. J was trimmed by 3 bases and V by 4 bases; bases with no gene match: 0. Germline V gene data show CDR1 as SGHRS and CDR2 as YFSETQ. This CDR3 is built from 14 residues.

This sequence joins TRBV6-5 and TRBJ1-3; D is uncertain. CDR3 length: 15 residues. Germline CDR1 is MNHEY and CDR2 is SVGAGI. The V end was cut by 0 bases, the J end by 2 bases, with 8 bases between. This CDR3 reads CASSYSPGAGNTIYF. CDR3 DNA: TGTGCCAGCAGTTACTCCCCCGGGGCTGGAAACACCATATATTTT.

V and J are TRBV25-1 and TRBJ1-4, with D tentatively TRBD1 (6 bases). Between the trimmed V and J ends, which lost 6 bases and 5 bases, there was a span of 13 bases. The CDR3 covers 14 residues. In germline, CDR1 is MGHDK, CDR2 SYGVNS. CDR3 amino acids: CASRDGQINEKLFF. The CDR3 DNA reads as TGTGCCAGCAGAGACGGACAGATAAATGAAAAACTGTTTTTT.